This T cell receptor beta chain is drawn from a study of T cell repertoires in cytomegalovirus infection. In TCRdb, the reads were re-called with MiXCR into one record per CDR3 protein. The sample holds 95,000 to 150,000 distinct CDR3 sequences, 25% to 35% seen once. With 0 bases removed from V and 4 bases from J, the gap between germline ends came to 12 bases. Germline lookup yields CDR1 SGHAT and CDR2 FQNNGV. The CDR3 loop spans 15 amino acids. On this clonotype itself: No antigen is known for it.

Study outcomes and limitations: Dominating the ex vivo response were TCR beta clonotypes that were CMV-specific and HLA-C-restricted.

Source: CD8+ T cells from cultured PBMCs, taken from culture after CMV antigen stimulation. The clonotype comes from a human donor in good health (CMV status not recorded). Some clones in this sample may be carry-over from other donors' samples. The chain employs TRBV11-2 and TRBJ1-1, with D uncertain. In DNA form, the CDR3 reads TGTGCCAGCAGCTTAGATTTGTGGGGTAGCACTGAAGCTTTCTTT. Its translation is CASSLDLWGSTEAFF.